This TCR beta chain originates from a study of blood T cells in healthy people across ages. Study-wide findings and caveats: The diversity estimates, figures obtained from one million T cells, were considered underestimates. Strongly correlated with naive T cell percentage was TCR beta diversity.

Isolating PBMCs gave at least 6.5 million of these cells per sample. This clonotype appeared a few times. What it recognizes is unknown. Trimming pared 4 bases from V and 7 bases from J, leaving 15 bases between. Looked up from germline, CDR1 is SGHRS and CDR2 is YFSETQ. This CDR3 has 13 residues. Sample-barcoded 5' priming and a J-beta primer mix drove a second PCR of 7 to 11 cycles. A 12-random-nucleotide template-switch adaptor tagged each cDNA molecule. TCRdb reprocessed the 5' RACE reads with MiXCR, giving one entry per CDR3 protein. The table has 800,000 or so distinct CDR3 sequences, roughly 60% seen once.

The chain joins TRBV5-1 to TRBJ2-7; tentatively, D is TRBD1 or TRBD2 (6 bases each). The sequenced sample was blood. The TCR comes from a man aged 30-40 years in good health. The CDR3 nucleotides read TGCGCCAGCAGCGTGTCGGGGGCCGCGGAGCAGTACTTC. This gives the protein CASSVSGAAEQYF.